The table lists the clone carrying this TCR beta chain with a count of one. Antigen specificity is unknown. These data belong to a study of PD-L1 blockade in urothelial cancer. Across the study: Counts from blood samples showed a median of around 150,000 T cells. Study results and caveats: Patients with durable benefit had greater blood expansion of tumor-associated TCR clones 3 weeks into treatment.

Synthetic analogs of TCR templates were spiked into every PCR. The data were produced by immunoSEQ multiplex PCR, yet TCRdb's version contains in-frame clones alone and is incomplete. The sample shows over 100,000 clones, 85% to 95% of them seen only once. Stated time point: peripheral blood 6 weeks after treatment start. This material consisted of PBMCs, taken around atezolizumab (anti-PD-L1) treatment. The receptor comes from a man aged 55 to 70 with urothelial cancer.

CDR3 sequence: CASSSPGQGFSEQYF. The CDR3 region has the DNA TGTGCCAGCAGTTCTCCGGGACAGGGTTTCTCCGAGCAGTACTTC. The chain recombines TRBV28 with TRBJ2-7, with TRBD1 matching 9 bases. The CDR3 has 15 amino acids. The germline gives CDR1 MDHEN, CDR2 SYDVKM. J lost 6 bases, V lost 4 bases, and 10 bases had no gene match.